Below, 15 T cell receptor beta chains from the same sample are listed, as sequenced in a study of cytomegalovirus exposure and HLA in healthy donors. PCR involved 60 Vbeta and 13 Jbeta primers. Measured with immunoSEQ multiplex PCR; TCRdb has only the in-frame clones, and not every one. The table includes fewer than 200,000 clones, roughly 84% detected once. The sample consisted of PBMCs. Receptors originate from a male donor in good health and CMV-seronegative.

The table lists this clone with a few counts. V gene TRBV5-1 combines with J gene TRBJ1-1; D might be TRBD1 (5 bases). Deletions cut 5 bases from V and 0 bases from J, with 5 bases between. Germline assignment: CDR1 SGHRS and CDR2 YFSETQ. The CDR3 runs 12 residues. The CDR3 is CASRTVNTEAFF. The CDR3 region has the DNA TGCGCCAGCAGGACAGTGAACACTGAAGCTTTCTTT.

V gene TRBV4-2 combines with J gene TRBJ2-3, with TRBD1 identical over 12 bases. Germline CDR1 LGHNA, CDR2 YNFKEQ. This CDR3 has 16 amino acids. V gave up 3 bases and J gave up 4 bases; unmatched junction bases: 5. CDR3 in amino acids: CASSQGTGGRADTQYF. CDR3 DNA sequence: TGTGCCAGCAGCCAGGGGACAGGGGGCCGGGCAGATACGCAGTATTTT.

This clone was counted once. The chain is built from TRBV4-1 and TRBJ2-7; D may be TRBD2 (6 bases). Per germline, CDR1 MGHRA and CDR2 YSYEKL. The CDR3 is 14 residues long. The ends were cut back, 1 base at V and 6 bases at J, with 13 bases in the middle. The CDR3 region has the DNA TGCGCCAGCAGCCAAGTGGTGGGACTGCGCGAGCAGTACTTC. Translation: CASSQVVGLREQYF.

The chain uses TRBV18 and TRBJ2-7, with 7 bases matching TRBD2. CDR1 and CDR2 (germline): KGHSH, LQKENI. The CDR3 loop spans 13 amino acids. V lost 3 bases and J lost 3; bases outside the gene matches: 2. The CDR3 region is CASSPSSGYEQYF. For the CDR3, the DNA is TGTGCCAGCTCACCTTCTAGCGGCTACGAGCAGTACTTC.

The chain uses TRBV5-6 and TRBJ2-3; no clear D. This CDR3 is 11 amino acids long. Germline CDR1 reads SGHDT; CDR2 reads YYEEEE. V was trimmed by 5 bases and J by 4 bases, leaving 5 bases between them. Here the CDR3 reads CASRRADTQYF. CDR3 DNA: TGTGCCAGCAGGCGAGCAGATACGCAGTATTTT.

In its sample, this clone was seen a few times. The chain couples TRBV27 to TRBJ1-5; D remains ambiguous. CDR3 length: 14 residues. V lost 3 bases and J 3 bases, leaving 9 bases between the germline ends. CDR1 and CDR2 (germline): MNHEY, SMNVEV (reference sequence). The CDR3 protein is CASSFRENNQPQHF. The CDR3 bases are TGTGCCAGCAGTTTCCGGGAAAACAATCAGCCCCAGCATTTT.

J is TRBJ2-7 and V is TRBV6-1; 8 bases map to TRBD1. Germline V gene lookup returns CDR1 MNHNS and CDR2 SASEGT. The junction had 9 bases not matched to a gene; V was cut back by 3 bases and J by 5 bases. The CDR3 covers 15 residues. The CDR3 DNA follows: TGTGCCAGCAGTGAGGGTTGGGGACAGGTCGACGAGCAGTACTTC. This sequence encodes CASSEGWGQVDEQYF.

CDR3 in amino acids: CASSSGGDLYNEQFF. The CDR3 region has the DNA TGTGCCAGCAGTTCCGGCGGGGATCTCTACAATGAGCAGTTCTTC. The V gene is TRBV6-5, the J gene TRBJ2-1; a possible D gene is TRBD2 (6 bases). Germline loops: CDR1 MNHEY, CDR2 SVGAGI. The CDR3 is made up of 15 amino acids. The V end lost 4 bases, the J end lost 3 bases, and 13 bases lay between the germline ends.

This clone was detected once. CDR3 region: CASSKTSDRGNTGELFF. CDR3 coding DNA: TGTGCCAGCAGCAAAACCTCCGACAGGGGGAACACCGGGGAGCTGTTTTTT. V and J are TRBV21-1 and TRBJ2-2; the table's D call, TRBD1, has no DNA check behind it. TRBV21-1 is given as a pseudogene. The CDR3 covers 17 residues.

The chain combines TRBV10-3 with TRBJ1-6, with D possibly TRBD1 on 6 matching bases. Trimming stripped 7 bases from V and 0 bases from J, with 22 bases between. The CDR3 extends over 19 amino acids. CDR1 and CDR2 from the germline V gene are ENHRY and SYGVKD. The CDR3, as DNA: TGTGCCATCAACAAGACAGGAGAGGGCCTAAGCTCCTATAATTCACCCCTCCACTTT. It specifies CAINKTGEGLSSYNSPLHF.

The chain is built from TRBV10-3 and TRBJ1-1, with TRBD1 identical over 7 bases. Looked up from germline, CDR1 is ENHRY and CDR2 is SYGVKD. The CDR3 runs 13 residues. The V gene end was trimmed by 7 bases and the J gene end by 1 base; junction bases not matched to a gene: 3. The CDR3 nucleotides are TGTGCCATCAAGACAGGGCGGAACACTGAAGCTTTCTTT. Translation: CAIKTGRNTEAFF.

This chain joins TRBV27 and TRBJ2-1, with D tentatively TRBD2 (6 bases). V was cut by 5 bases and J by 2 bases, with 13 bases left in between. This CDR3 spans 15 amino acids. Germline V gene data show CDR1 as MNHEY and CDR2 as SMNVEV (reference sequence). The CDR3 DNA is TGTGCCAGCAGTCTACTAGCCGATACCTACAATGAGCAGTTCTTC. The encoded protein is CASSLLADTYNEQFF.

The chain employs TRBV20-1 and TRBJ2-7, with 9 bases that match TRBD1. The CDR3 extends over 11 amino acids. J gave up 12 bases and V 3 bases, and 6 bases lay outside the gene matches. CDR1 is DFQATT, CDR2 SNEGSKA, per germline (reference sequence). This chain's CDR3 is CSARARDRVYV. DNA of the CDR3: TGCAGTGCTAGGGCTAGGGACAGGGTGTACGTC.

This chain uses TRBV28 with TRBJ2-1; TRBD2 agrees at 8 bases. V lost 2 bases and J lost 3; bases outside the gene matches: 9. CDR3 length: 17 amino acids. Per germline, CDR1 MDHEN and CDR2 SYDVKM. For the CDR3, the DNA is TGTGCCAGCAGTTTAGGAGCGGGAGCGGGGGTCTACAATGAGCAGTTCTTC. Protein product: CASSLGAGAGVYNEQFF.

The V and J genes are TRBV5-1 and TRBJ1-4; TRBD1 agrees at 9 bases. Germline V lookup: CDR1 SGHRS, CDR2 YFSETQ. This CDR3 has 17 amino acids. J was trimmed by 4 bases and V by 4 bases; bases with no gene match: 11. The CDR3 DNA is TGCGCCAGCAGCACGACCGGGACAGGGTCCGGTAATGAAAAACTGTTTTTT. It encodes CASSTTGTGSGNEKLFF.